This T cell receptor (beta chain) was sequenced during a study of T cell responses to AZD1222 COVID-19 vaccine. Looking at the study overall: Doses given second, at about 4 or about 12 weeks, were pooled.

Using immunoSEQ multiplex PCR, the repertoire was profiled, and TCRdb retains in-frame clones only, with some absent. The data hold approximately 110,000 clones, with roughly 90% observed a single time. Trimming pared 3 bases from V and 0 bases from J, leaving 8 bases between. The CDR3 contains 15 residues. Germline assignment: CDR1 SEHNR and CDR2 FQNEAQ (reference sequence). Overall study findings and caveats: Only after the peak T cell response were repertoires sampled. Among spike-specific TCRs, nearly half reportedly target unmutated variant regions.

Regarding this clone: Its target is not known. Other DNA sequences within the sample encode an identical CDR3.

Sample: peripheral blood, taken on day 0 of AZD1222 vaccination. This clonotype was sampled from an adult in good health. The chain recombines TRBV7-9 with TRBJ1-4, with D possibly TRBD1 on 6 matching bases. CDR3 bases: TGTGCCAGCAGCTTTTGGACAGCAACTAATGAAAAACTGTTTTTT. Its translation: CASSFWTATNEKLFF.